The clone carrying this TCR beta chain was picked up one time. These data are taken from a study of blood T cell repertoires in COVID-19. CDR1 and CDR2 from the germline V gene are SGHNT and YYREEE (reference sequence). The CDR3 extends over 14 amino acids. The V end was cut by 4 bases, the J end by 2 bases, with 13 bases between. TCRdb's table, derived via immunoSEQ multiplex PCR, lists solely in-frame clones and lacks some. This table holds some 100,000 clones, roughly nine tenths found once. The clonotype was recovered from a man aged 45-65 years with acute or convalescent COVID-19. The V and J genes are TRBV5-4 and TRBJ2-7, with D tentatively TRBD1 (6 bases). The sequenced sample consisted of peripheral blood. CDR3 sequence reads: CASSPLGQPYEQYF. In DNA form, the CDR3 reads TGTGCCAGCAGCCCCCTCGGACAGCCCTACGAGCAGTACTTC.